The present T cell receptor beta chain was sequenced within a study of blood T cell repertoires in COVID-19. Study-level information: Sites in the United States, Italy and Spain provided acute and convalescent COVID-19 samples. PBMCs, B-cell-depleted T cells, or T cells provided the cDNA or gDNA that made up the material.

How the authors handled the data: How many nucleated cells were present was estimated from reference gene primer amplification. Sequencing used immunoSEQ multiplex PCR; TCRdb keeps in-frame clones, though not all of them. V and J calls and clone size follow that table, whereas D and trimming were derived from the DNA. The profile covers under 200,000 clones, with around nine tenths appearing a single time and about 0.6% taken by the ten largest. The Seattle site enrolled patients during active infection and followed them longitudinally. V lost 8 bases and J lost 8, with 18 bases in between. The CDR3 runs to 13 residues. Germline V CDR1 and CDR2: SEHNR, FQNEAQ (reference sequence).

The rearrangement uses TRBV7-9 and TRBJ1-2; the D is unclear. The sample was peripheral blood. The receptor was derived from a man aged 60-69 years with COVID-19, enrolled during active disease. The CDR3 protein is CASLLAGSYGYTF. The CDR3 nucleotides are TGTGCCAGCCTGCTGGCGGGATCGTACGGCTACACCTTC.